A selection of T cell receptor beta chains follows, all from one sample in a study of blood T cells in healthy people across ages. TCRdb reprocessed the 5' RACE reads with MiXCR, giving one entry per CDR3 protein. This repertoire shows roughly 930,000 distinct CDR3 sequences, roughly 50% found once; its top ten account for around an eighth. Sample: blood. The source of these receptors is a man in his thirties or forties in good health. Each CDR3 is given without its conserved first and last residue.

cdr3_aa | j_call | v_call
ASSSSLLRRGNYGYT | TRBJ1-2 | TRBV27
ASSVATGNTEAF | TRBJ1-1 | TRBV9
ACTTGVQPQH | TRBJ1-5 | TRBV16
ASSFRGAFLEQETQY | TRBJ2-5 | TRBV7-2
ASSQDELVGDPDTEAF | TRBJ1-1 | TRBV4-1
AITIRDEGEQY | TRBJ2-7 | TRBV10-3
AISETGTGGEGTQY | . | TRBV10-3
ASSYHLAGAVDEQF | TRBJ2-1 | TRBV6-2/TRBV6-3
ASTWALYSNQPQH | TRBJ1-5 | TRBV12-3/TRBV12-4
SVEQGLNTEAF | TRBJ1-1 | TRBV29-1
ASSQVGDRVRGYT | TRBJ1-2 | TRBV4-1
ASSLAFRGGNEQF | TRBJ2-1 | TRBV5-8
ASSLGLAVGAYEQY | TRBJ2-7 | TRBV5-1
ASSYFPRESYEQY | TRBJ2-7 | TRBV6-2/TRBV6-3
ASSPPGLAADTQY | TRBJ2-3 | TRBV27
ASSGGAKNIQY | TRBJ2-4 | TRBV12-3/TRBV12-4
ATKSSGHTEAF | TRBJ1-1 | TRBV19
ASSLLSSSGIREQF | TRBJ2-1 | TRBV27
ASRKGDGGEQY | TRBJ2-5 | TRBV7-3
ASSQGSYRESGTEAF | TRBJ1-1 | TRBV3-1
ASSIKTKSYGYT | TRBJ1-2 | TRBV12-3/TRBV12-4
ASSLQTGAGETQY | TRBJ2-5 | TRBV7-2
ASSFLPLAGDTNTQY | TRBJ2-3 | TRBV27
ASSPLSGNTDTQY | TRBJ2-3 | TRBV18
ASSYGTRNTEAF | TRBJ1-1 | TRBV6-6
ASSVGDTRYEQY | TRBJ2-7 | TRBV6-2/TRBV6-3
ASRLAGAATDTQY | TRBJ2-3 | TRBV6-5
AISETTFSVDEQF | TRBJ2-1 | TRBV10-3
ASSGENTEAF | TRBJ1-1 | TRBV6-2/TRBV6-3
ASSGTGGYTEAF | TRBJ1-1 | TRBV7-9
ASSSFGQGASYEQY | TRBJ2-7 | TRBV27
AIQGALNTEAF | TRBJ1-1 | TRBV6-5
SARSASGGHNEQF | TRBJ2-1 | TRBV20-1
SVTGGSTDTQY | TRBJ2-3 | TRBV29-1
ASNTGAVSSYEQY | TRBJ2-7 | TRBV6-2/TRBV6-3
ASRETSFNEQF | TRBJ2-1 | TRBV6-5
ASSLSEINEKLF | TRBJ1-4 | TRBV12-3/TRBV12-4
SAREDREYTEAF | TRBJ1-1 | TRBV20-1
ASSQTSGGHYNEQF | TRBJ2-1 | TRBV4-3
ASSFDRGIGNEQF | TRBJ2-1 | TRBV5-5